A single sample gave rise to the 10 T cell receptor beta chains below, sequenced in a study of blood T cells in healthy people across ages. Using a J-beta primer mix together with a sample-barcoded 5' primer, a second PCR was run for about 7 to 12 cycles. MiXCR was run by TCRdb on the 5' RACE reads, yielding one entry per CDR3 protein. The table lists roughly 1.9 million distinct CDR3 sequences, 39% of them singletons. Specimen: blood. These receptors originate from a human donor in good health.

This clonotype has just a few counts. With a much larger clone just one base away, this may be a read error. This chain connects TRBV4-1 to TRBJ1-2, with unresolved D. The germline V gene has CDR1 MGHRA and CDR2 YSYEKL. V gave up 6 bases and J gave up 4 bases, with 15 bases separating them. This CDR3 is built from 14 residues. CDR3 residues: CASRQLGRIYGYTF. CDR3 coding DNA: TGCGCCAGCAGGCAGTTAGGACGGATCTATGGCTACACCTTC.

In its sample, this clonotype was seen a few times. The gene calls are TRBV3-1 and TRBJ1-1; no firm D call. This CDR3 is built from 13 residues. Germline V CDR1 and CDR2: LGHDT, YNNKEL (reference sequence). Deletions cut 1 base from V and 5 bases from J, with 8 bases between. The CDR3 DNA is TGTGCCAGCAGCCAAGGGACGGCTACTGAAGCTTTCTTT. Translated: CASSQGTATEAFF.

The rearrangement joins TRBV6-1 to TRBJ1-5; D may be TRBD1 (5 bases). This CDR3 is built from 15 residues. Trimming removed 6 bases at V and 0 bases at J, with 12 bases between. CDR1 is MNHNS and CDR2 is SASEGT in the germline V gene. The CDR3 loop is CASRGELFSNQPQHF. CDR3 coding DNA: TGTGCCAGCAGAGGGGAACTCTTTAGCAATCAGCCCCAGCATTTT.

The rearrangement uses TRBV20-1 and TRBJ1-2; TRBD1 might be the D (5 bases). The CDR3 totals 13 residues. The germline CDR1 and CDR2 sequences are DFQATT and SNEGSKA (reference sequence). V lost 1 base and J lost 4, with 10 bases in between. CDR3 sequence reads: CSARGTGAYGYTF. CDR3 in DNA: TGCAGTGCTAGAGGTACAGGAGCCTATGGCTACACCTTC.

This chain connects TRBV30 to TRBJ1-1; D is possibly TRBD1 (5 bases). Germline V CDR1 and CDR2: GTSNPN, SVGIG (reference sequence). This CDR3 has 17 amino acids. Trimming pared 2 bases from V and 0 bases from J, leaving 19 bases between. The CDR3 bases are TGTGCCTGGAGTTCCCAGGGTACTGAAGAAATGAACACTGAAGCTTTCTTT. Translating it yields CAWSSQGTEEMNTEAFF.

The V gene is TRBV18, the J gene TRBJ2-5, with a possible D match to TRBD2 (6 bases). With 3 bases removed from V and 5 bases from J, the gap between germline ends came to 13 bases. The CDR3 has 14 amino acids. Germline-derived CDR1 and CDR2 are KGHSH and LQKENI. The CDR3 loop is CASSPGLPVETQYF. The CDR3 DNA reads TGTGCCAGCTCACCGGGACTCCCCGTGGAGACCCAGTACTTC.

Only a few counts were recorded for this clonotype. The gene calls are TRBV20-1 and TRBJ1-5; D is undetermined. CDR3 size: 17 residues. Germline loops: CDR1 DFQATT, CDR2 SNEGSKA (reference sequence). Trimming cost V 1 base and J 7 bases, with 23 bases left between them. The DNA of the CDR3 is TGCAGTGCTAGAGCCCCGGACGGAGGCTCAAACTCCCAGCCCCAGCATTTT. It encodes CSARAPDGGSNSQPQHF.

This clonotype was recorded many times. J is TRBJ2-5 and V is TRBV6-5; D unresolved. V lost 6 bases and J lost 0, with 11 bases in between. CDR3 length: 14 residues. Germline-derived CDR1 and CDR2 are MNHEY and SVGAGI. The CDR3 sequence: CASSQDWNQETQYF. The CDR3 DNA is TGTGCCAGCAGCCAAGACTGGAACCAAGAGACCCAGTACTTC.

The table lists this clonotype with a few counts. The CDR3 bases are TGTGCCAGCAGCTTAAATTCAGGGCCAGCCTACGAGCAGTACTTC. Amino acid sequence: CASSLNSGPAYEQYF. The chain uses TRBV7-9 and TRBJ2-4; weak D call: TRBD1 (5 bases). TRBJ2-7 explains the end of the DNA better; the J call may be wrong. Germline-derived CDR1 and CDR2 are SEHNR and FQNEAQ (reference sequence). This CDR3 has 15 amino acids.

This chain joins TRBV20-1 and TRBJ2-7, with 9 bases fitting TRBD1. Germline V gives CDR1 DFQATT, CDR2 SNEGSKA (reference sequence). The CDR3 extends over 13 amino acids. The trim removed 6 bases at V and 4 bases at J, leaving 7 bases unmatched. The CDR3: CSALDRGRYEQYF. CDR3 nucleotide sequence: TGCAGTGCATTGGACAGGGGTCGGTACGAGCAGTACTTC.